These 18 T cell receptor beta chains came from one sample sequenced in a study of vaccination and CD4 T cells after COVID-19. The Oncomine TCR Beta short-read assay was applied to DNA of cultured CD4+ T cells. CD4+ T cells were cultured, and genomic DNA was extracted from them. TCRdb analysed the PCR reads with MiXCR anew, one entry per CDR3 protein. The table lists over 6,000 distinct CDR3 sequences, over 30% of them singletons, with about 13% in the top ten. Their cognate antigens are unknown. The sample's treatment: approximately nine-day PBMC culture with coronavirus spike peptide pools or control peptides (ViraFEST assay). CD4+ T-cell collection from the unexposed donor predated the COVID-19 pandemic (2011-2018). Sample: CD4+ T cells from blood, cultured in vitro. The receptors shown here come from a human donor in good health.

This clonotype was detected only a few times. The CDR3 loop reads CAISIGGLGTEAFF. CDR3 in DNA: TGTGCCATCAGTATAGGGGGTTTGGGCACTGAAGCTTTCTTT. This chain connects TRBV10-3 to TRBJ1-1, with a tentative D call TRBD1 (6 bases). The CDR3 sequence is 14 residues long. Trimming removed 5 bases at V and 4 bases at J, with 14 bases between. Germline lookup yields CDR1 ENHRY and CDR2 SYGVKD.

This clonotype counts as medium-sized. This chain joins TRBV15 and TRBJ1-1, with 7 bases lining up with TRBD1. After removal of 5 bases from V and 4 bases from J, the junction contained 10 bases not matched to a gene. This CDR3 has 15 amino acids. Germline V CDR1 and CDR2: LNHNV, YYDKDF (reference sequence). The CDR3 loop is CATSGESGGRTEAFF. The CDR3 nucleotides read TGTGCCACCAGCGGGGAGTCAGGGGGTCGCACTGAAGCTTTCTTT.

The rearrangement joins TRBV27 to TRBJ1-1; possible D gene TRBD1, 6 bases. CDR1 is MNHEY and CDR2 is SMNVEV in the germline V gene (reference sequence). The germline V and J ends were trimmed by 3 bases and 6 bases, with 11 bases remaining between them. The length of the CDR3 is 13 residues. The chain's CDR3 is CASSFGGLAEAFF. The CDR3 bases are TGTGCCAGCAGTTTCGGGGGGCTCGCTGAAGCTTTCTTT.

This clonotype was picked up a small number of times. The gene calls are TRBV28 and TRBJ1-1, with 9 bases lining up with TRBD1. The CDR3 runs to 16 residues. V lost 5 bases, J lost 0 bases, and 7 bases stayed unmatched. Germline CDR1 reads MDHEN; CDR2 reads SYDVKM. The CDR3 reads CASSQDRGNMNTEAFF. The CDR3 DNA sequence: TGTGCCAGCAGTCAGGACAGGGGAAACATGAACACTGAAGCTTTCTTT.

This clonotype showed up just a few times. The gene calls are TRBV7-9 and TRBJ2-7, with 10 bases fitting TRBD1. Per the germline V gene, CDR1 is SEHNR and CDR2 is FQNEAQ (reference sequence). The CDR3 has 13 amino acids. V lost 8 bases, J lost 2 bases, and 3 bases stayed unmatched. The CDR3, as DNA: TGTGCCAGCGCTGACAGGGGGCCCTACGAGCAGTACTTC. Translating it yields CASADRGPYEQYF. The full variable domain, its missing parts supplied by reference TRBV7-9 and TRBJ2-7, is DTGVSQNPRHKITKRGQNVTFRCDPISEHNRLYWYRQTLGQGPEFLTYFQNEAQLEKSRLLSDRFSAERPKGSFSTLEIQRTEQGDSAMYLCASADRGPYEQYFGPGTRLTVT.

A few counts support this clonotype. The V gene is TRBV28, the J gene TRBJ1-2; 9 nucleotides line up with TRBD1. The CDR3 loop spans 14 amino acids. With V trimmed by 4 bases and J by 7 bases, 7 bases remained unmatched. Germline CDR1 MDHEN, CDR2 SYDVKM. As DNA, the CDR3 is TGTGCCAGCAGTTCCCCACGGGACAGGGTTGGCTACACCTTC. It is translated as CASSSPRDRVGYTF.

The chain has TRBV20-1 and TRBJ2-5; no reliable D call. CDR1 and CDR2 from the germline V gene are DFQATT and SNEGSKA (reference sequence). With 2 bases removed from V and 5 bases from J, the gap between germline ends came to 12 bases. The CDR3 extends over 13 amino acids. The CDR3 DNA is TGCAGTGCTAGATCGGTGAATTTCGAGACCCAGTACTTC. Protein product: CSARSVNFETQYF.

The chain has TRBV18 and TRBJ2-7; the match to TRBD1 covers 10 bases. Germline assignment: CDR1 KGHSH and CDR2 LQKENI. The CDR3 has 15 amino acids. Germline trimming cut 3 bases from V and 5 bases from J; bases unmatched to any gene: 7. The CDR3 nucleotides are TGTGCCAGCTCACCCACGGACAGGGGGATACACGAGCAGTACTTC. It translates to CASSPTDRGIHEQYF.

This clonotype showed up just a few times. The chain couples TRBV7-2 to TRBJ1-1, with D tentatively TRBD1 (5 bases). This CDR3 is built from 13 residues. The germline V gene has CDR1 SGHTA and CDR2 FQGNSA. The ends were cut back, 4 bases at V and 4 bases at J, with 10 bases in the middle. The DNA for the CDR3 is TGTGCCAGCAGCTCGGGACGGTTCACTGAAGCTTTCTTT. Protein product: CASSSGRFTEAFF.

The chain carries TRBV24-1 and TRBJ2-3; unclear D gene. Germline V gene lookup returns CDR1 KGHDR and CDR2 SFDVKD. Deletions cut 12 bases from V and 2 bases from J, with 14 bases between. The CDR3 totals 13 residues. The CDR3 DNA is TGTGCCCTCGGCCAGGCGGCCACAGATACGCAGTATTTT. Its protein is CALGQAATDTQYF.

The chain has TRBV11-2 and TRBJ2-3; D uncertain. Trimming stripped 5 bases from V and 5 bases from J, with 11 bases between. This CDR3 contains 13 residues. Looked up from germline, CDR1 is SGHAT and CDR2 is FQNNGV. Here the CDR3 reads CASSNIVRDTQYF. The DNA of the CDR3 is TGTGCCAGCAGCAACATTGTACGAGATACGCAGTATTTT.

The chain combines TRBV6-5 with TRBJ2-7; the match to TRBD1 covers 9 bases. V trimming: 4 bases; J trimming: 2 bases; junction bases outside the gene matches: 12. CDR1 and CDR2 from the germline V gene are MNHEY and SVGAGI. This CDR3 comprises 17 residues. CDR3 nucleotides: TGTGCCAGCAGTTCCCATCGAGGGACAGGGACAACCTACGAGCAGTACTTC. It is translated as CASSSHRGTGTTYEQYF.

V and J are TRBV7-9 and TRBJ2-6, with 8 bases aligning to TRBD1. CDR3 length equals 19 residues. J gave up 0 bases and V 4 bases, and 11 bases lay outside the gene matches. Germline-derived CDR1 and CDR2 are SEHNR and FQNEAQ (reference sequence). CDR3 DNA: TGTGCCAGCAGCTCCCGGGGACAGGCGTTCATCTCTGGGGCCAACGTCCTGACTTTC. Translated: CASSSRGQAFISGANVLTF.

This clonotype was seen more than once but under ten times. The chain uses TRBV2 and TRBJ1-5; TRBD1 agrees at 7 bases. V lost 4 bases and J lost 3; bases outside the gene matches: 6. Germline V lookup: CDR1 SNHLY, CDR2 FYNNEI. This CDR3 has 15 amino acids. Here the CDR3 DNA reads TGTGCCAGCAGTGGGGGAGGGGGCCCCAATCAGCCCCAGCATTTT. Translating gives CASSGGGGPNQPQHF.

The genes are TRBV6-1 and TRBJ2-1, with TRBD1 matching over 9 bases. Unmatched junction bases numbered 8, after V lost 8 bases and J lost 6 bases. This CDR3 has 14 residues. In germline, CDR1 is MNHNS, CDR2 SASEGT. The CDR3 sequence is CASRRDRVGNEQFF. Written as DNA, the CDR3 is TGTGCCAGCCGACGGGACAGGGTGGGCAATGAGCAGTTCTTC.

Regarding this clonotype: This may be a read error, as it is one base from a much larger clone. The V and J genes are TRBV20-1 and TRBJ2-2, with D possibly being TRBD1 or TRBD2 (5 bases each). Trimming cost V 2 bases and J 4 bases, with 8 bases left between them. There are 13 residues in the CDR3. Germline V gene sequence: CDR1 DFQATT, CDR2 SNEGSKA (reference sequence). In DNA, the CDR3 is TGCAGTGCTAGAAGGGGACCCACCGGGGAGCTGTTTTTT. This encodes CSARRGPTGELFF.

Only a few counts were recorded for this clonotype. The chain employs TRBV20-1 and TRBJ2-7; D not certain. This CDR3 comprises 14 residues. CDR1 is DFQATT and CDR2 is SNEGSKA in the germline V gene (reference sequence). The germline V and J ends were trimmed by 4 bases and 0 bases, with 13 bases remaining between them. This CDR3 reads CSATVPTNSYEQYF. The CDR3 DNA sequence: TGCAGTGCTACGGTGCCGACCAACTCCTACGAGCAGTACTTC.

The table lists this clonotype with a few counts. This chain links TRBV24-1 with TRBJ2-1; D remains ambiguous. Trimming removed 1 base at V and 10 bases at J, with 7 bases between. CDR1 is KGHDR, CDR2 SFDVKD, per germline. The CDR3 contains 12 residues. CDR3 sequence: CATSDLASEQFF. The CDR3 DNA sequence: TGTGCCACCAGTGATTTAGCGTCAGAGCAGTTCTTC.